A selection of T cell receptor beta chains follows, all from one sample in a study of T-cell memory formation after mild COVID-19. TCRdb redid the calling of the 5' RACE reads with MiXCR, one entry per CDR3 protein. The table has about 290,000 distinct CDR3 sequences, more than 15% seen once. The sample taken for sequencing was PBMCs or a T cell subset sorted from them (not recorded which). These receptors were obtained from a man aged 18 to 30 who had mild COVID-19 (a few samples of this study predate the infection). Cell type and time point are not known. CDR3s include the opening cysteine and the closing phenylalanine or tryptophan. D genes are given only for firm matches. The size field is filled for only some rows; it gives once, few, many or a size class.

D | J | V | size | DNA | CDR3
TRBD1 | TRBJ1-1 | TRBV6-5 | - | TGTGCCAGCACCCCAGGGGGGGCTGCTGAAGCTTTCTTT | CASTPGGAAEAFF
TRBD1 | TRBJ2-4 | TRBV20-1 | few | TGCAGTGCTCCGACAGGGGGAAACATTCAGTACTTC | CSAPTGGNIQYF
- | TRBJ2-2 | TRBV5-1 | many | TGTGCTAGCAGCTTACGTCTGAACACCGGGGAGCTGTTTTTT | CASSLRLNTGELFF
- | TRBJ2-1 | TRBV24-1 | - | TGTGCCACCAGCCCAGGGCCCCGGTACAATGAGCAGTTCTTC | CATSPGPRYNEQFF
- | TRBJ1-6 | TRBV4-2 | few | TGTGCCAGCAGCCTAACAGGAGTTAATTCACCCCTCCACTTT | CASSLTGVNSPLHF
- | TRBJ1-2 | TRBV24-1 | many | TGTGCCACCAGTGATCGCAGGAACTATGGCTACACCTTC | CATSDRRNYGYTF
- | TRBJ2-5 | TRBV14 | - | TGTGCCAGCAGCCCGGAGCATGTCGAGACCCAGTACTTC | CASSPEHVETQYF
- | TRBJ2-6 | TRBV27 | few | TGTGCCACCACTAACCGACCCTCTGGGGCCAACGTCCTGACTTTC | CATTNRPSGANVLTF
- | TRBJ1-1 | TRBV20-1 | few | TGCAGTGCTAGTGCGGGGAATGTGGCGGCTGAAGCTTTCTTT | CSASAGNVAAEAFF
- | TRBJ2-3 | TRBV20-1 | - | TGCAGTGCTAATCTGGGGGGCGAGGATACGCAGTATTTT | CSANLGGEDTQYF
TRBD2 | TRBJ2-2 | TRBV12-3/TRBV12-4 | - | TGTGCCACCACTAGCGGGGGCTCCTACACCGGGGAGCTGTTTTTT | CATTSGGSYTGELFF
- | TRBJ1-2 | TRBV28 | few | TGTGCCAGCAGCCGTAACTATGGCTACACCTTC | CASSRNYGYTF
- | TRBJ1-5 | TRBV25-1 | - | TGTGCCAGCAGCGGTCGTACAGAGCTTAATCAGCCCCAGCATTTT | CASSGRTELNQPQHF
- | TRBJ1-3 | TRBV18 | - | TGTGCCAGCTCACCCTCCGGGGCGACTGCGAGTGACACCATATATTTT | CASSPSGATASDTIYF
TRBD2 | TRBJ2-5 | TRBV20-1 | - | TGCAGTGCTATCACTAGCGGGGGGGCCGGAGAGACCCAGTACTTC | CSAITSGGAGETQYF
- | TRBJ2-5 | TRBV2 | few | TGTGCCAGCAAAGAGCAAGAGACCCAGTACTTC | CASKEQETQYF
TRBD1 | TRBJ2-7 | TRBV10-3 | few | TGTGCCATCAGTTCCCGGGACAGGGCCGAGCAGTACTTC | CAISSRDRAEQYF
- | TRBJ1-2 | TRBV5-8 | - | TGTGCCAGCAGCTTGGAAAGGACGGCGTCCTCGTCAGCTAACTATGGCTACACCTTC | CASSLERTASSSANYGYTF
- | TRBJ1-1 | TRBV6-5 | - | TGTGCCAGCAGTTACAGTCTCCAGGGGAACACTGAAGCTTTCTTT | CASSYSLQGNTEAFF
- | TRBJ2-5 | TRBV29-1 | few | TGCAGCGTTGAAGAAGGGCAACAAGAGACCCAGTACTTC | CSVEEGQQETQYF
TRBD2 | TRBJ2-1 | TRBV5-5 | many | TGTGCCAGCAGCGCCCGGGGGGTAGTAGCGGGGACCAGCTCCTACAATGAGCAGTTCTTC | CASSARGVVAGTSSYNEQFF
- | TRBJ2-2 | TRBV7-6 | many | TGTGCCAGCAGCTCTGTCCGGGGGGCCCCCGGGGAGCTGTTTTTT | CASSSVRGAPGELFF
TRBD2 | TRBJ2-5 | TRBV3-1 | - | TGTGCCAGCAGCCAAGGCGGGGGGGCGAGGCAAGAGACCCAGTACTTC | CASSQGGGARQETQYF
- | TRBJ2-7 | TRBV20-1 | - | TGCAGTGCTAGTCGGAGGGGGGATCATTACGAGCAGTACTTC | CSASRRGDHYEQYF
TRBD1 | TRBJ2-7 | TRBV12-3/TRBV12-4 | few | TGTGCCAGCAGACGTAAGACAGGGTACTACGAGCAGTACTTC | CASRRKTGYYEQYF
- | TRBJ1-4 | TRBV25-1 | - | TGTGCCAGCGGAGGAACTAATGAAAAACTGTTTTTT | CASGGTNEKLFF
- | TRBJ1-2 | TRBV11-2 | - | TGTGCCAGCAGCCCCCTCGGTTCGGGGCATGGCTACACCTTC | CASSPLGSGHGYTF
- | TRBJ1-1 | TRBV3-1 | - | TGTGCCAGCAGCCGATCGACGGGTATGAACACTGAAGCTTTCTTT | CASSRSTGMNTEAFF
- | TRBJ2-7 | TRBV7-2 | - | TGTGCCAGCAGCTTCGCTAGTTACGAGCAGTACTTC | CASSFASYEQYF
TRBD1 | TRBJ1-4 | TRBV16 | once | TGTGCCAGCAGCCTTCCGAGGGACAGGGGAGGAGAAAAACTGTTTTTT | CASSLPRDRGGEKLFF
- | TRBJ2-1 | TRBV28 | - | TGTGCCAGCACCCCGGCTGACAGCTCCTACAATGAGCAGTTCTTC | CASTPADSSYNEQFF
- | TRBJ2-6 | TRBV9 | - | TGTGCCAGCAGCTTAAGGCGGGATCCCCGGGTCTCTGGGGCCAACGTCCTGACTTTC | CASSLRRDPRVSGANVLTF
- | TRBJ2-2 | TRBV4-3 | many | TGCGCCAGCAGCCAAGAACTTCTCACCGGGGAGCTGTTTTTT | CASSQELLTGELFF
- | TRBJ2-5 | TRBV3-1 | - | TGTGCCAGCAGAAGGGACCTTAAGACCCAGTACTTC | CASRRDLKTQYF
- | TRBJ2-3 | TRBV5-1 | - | TGCGCCAGCAGCGAAGCAAGCACAGGTACGCAGTATTTT | CASSEASTGTQYF
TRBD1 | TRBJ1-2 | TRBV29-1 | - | TGCAGCGTGGGGACAGGGGGGTTCGGCTACACCTTC | CSVGTGGFGYTF
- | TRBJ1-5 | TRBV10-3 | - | TGTGCCATCAGTGAGAGGGGATTTAATGAGCCCCAGCATTTT | CAISERGFNEPQHF
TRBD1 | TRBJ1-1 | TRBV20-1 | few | TGCAGTGCTAGAGATACGGGCAGGGGGTCTATAAACACTGAAGCTTTCTTT | CSARDTGRGSINTEAFF
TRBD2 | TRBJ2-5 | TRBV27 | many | TGTGCCAGCAGTCCACTAGCGGGGGGAGAGACCCAGTACTTC | CASSPLAGGETQYF
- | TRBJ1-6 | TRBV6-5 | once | TGTGCCAGCAGTTACTCGAATGTATATTCACCCCTCCACTTT | CASSYSNVYSPLHF
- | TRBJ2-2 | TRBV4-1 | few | TGCGCCAGCAGCCAAGGACAAAGCGCCGGGGAGCTGTTTTTT | CASSQGQSAGELFF
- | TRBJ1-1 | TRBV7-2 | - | TGTGCCAGCAGCTTAGGGGCGGGGATGAACACTGAAGCTTTCTTT | CASSLGAGMNTEAFF
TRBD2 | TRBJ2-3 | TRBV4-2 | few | TGTGCCAGCAGCACGGCTAGCGGGGCGAGCACAGATACGCAGTATTTT | CASSTASGASTDTQYF
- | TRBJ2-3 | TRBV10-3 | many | TGTGCCATCAGTGATTTTAGGGGAGATACGCAGTATTTT | CAISDFRGDTQYF
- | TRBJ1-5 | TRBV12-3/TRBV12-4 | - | TGTGCCAGCAGTGGGCAATTGGGACCGAATCAGCCCCAGCATTTT | CASSGQLGPNQPQHF
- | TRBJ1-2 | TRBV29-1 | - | TGCAGCGGGGGGTCGGAAGGCTACACCTTC | CSGGSEGYTF
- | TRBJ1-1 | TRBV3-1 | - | TGTGCCAGCAGCCAAGATCATTACAGGTCAGAAGCTTTCTTT | CASSQDHYRSEAFF
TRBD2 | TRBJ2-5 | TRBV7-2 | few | TGTGCCAGCAGCTTAGTCCTAGCGGGGATACAAGAGACCCAGTACTTC | CASSLVLAGIQETQYF
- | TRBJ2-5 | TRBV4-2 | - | TGTGCCAGCAGCCAAGAGTCCTGGCAGGGAGAGACCCAGTACTTC | CASSQESWQGETQYF
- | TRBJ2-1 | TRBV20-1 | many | TGCAGTGCTAGGGACCGTTTTAGGGTAGGACAGTACAATGAGCAGTTCTTC | CSARDRFRVGQYNEQFF
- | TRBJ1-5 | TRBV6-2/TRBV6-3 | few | TGTGCCAGCAGCCACGGGGCAGGGAACCAGCCCCAGCATTTT | CASSHGAGNQPQHF
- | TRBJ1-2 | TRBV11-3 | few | TGTGCCAGCAGATTTAGTTATGGCTACACCTTC | CASRFSYGYTF
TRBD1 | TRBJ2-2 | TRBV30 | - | TGTGCCTGGAGTTCCTGGACAGGGGGCTCCGGGGAGCTGTTTTTT | CAWSSWTGGSGELFF
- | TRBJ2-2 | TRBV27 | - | TGTGCCAGCAGCCTACCGTACACCGGGGAGCTGTTTTTT | CASSLPYTGELFF
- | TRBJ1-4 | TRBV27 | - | TGTGCCAGCAAGATGGGCAGGTTGGAAAAACTGTTTTTT | CASKMGRLEKLFF
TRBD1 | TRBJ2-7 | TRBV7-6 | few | TGTGCCAGCAGCTTAGACGGGACAGGTTTCTACGAGCAGTACTTC | CASSLDGTGFYEQYF
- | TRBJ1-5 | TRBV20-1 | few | TGCAGTGCTAGGTACCACGGGGGGGCCCTCGCGGCCCAGCATTTT | CSARYHGGALAAQHF
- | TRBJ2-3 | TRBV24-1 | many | TGTGCCACCAGTGATAGGGCAGATACGCAGTATTTT | CATSDRADTQYF
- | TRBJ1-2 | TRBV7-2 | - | TGTGCCAGCAGTGCCCAGTATGGCTACACCTTC | CASSAQYGYTF
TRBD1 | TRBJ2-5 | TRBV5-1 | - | TGCGCCAGCAGCGTCCGGGACAGGGAGTTGACCCAGTACTTC | CASSVRDRELTQYF